This T cell receptor beta chain was sequenced for a study of blood T cell repertoires in COVID-19. Study details: There were acute and convalescent COVID-19 samples, and they came from the United States, Italy and Spain. From T cells, B-cell-depleted T cells, or PBMCs came the material, which was cDNA or gDNA.

CDR1 and CDR2 from the germline V gene are SGDLS and YYNGEE. The V end was cut by 3 bases, the J end by 2 bases, with 11 bases between. The CDR3 is 14 amino acids. Authors' processing steps: Nucleated cell counts were estimated from reference gene primer amplification. Profiling relied on immunoSEQ multiplex PCR, and the TCRdb table lists in-frame clones only, not all of them. V, J and clone size are taken as reported in that table, and D and trimming were inferred from the DNA itself. The data contain about 200,000 clones, more than 65% of them singletons. The receptor comes from a man over 45 with active or convalescent COVID-19. The V gene is TRBV9, the J gene TRBJ1-1; D not certain. Sequenced sample: peripheral blood. The CDR3 nucleotides are TGTGCCAGCAGCGGAAGATTGACTAACACTGAAGCTTTCTTT. Residues: CASSGRLTNTEAFF.